Reported below is one TCR beta chain. The antigen this receptor binds is unknown. Base qualities are not recorded, but no much larger clone differs from it by a single base. TCRbeta CDR3 regions were amplified from genomic DNA by means of the immunoSEQ Assay, a bias-controlled multiplex PCR. In the source study's methods: The number of nucleated cells in each sample was estimated by amplification of reference gene primers within the assay. Sequence reads were collapsed and filtered to measure the absolute abundance of every unique TCRbeta CDR3 rearrangement. Productive Simpson clonality was computed per sample as the square root of Simpson's diversity index over productive rearrangements. TCRdb took over this immuneACCESS table, retaining in-frame rearrangements with V and J assigned. Such tables are incomplete; in checked studies, under half of the missing clones stem from an unresolved V gene, and the remainder is unexplained. V, J and clone size reflect that table, while D and trimming were determined from the DNA. The sample table contains 95,000 to 150,000 clones; only one count was recorded for roughly 80% of them. Approximately 5.9% of the sample lies in the top ten.

These data come from a study of blood T cell repertoires in COVID-19 (dated by TCRdb to the early 2020s). Notes on the research overall: Collaborator samples came from the United States, Italy and Spain and covered acute and convalescent phases of COVID-19. Where available, HLA class I and class II types were obtained from metadata supplied by the sample provider rather than from assay-based typing. The prospective study material was composed of cDNA or gDNA derived from T cells, B-cell-depleted T cells, or PBMCs. The samples were drawn from two sources: the first 160 participants of the ongoing ImmuneRACE study, and fewer than 1,500 subjects contributed by 6 global collaborators. Deeply sampled blood TCRbeta repertoires from subjects exposed to, actively infected with, or recovered from COVID-19 were included in the dataset. A freely available public database, intended as a resource for researchers studying the immune response to SARS-CoV-2, is where the repertoires were released. Sample metadata almost always included a de-identified subject ID, COVID-19 status, age in years and sex.

One collaborating source in Seattle enrolled patients during active infection and followed them longitudinally through the course of disease. Each collaborating institution followed its own protocols to collect whole blood in K2EDTA tubes. For TCRbeta analysis, collaborator samples were shipped as frozen whole blood, as isolated PBMCs, or as DNA extracted from either sample type. Overall study results and their limits: The quantity of clinical and demographic metadata differed by source and by participant and was supplied without curation.

The CDR1 and CDR2 encoded by the germline V gene (reference sequence) are SEHNR and FQNEAQ. Trimming leaves V shorter by 11 bases and J shorter by 0 bases, with the junction holding 7 bases beyond the gene matches. The CDR3, cysteine through phenylalanine, is 15 amino acids long. Of the read, only the CDR3 DNA is kept; its 45 bases are in frame from base 1. This clonotype originated in a man older than 75 with COVID-19, enrolled during active disease. The chain couples TRBV7-9 to TRBJ2-7; TRBD2 lines up with 13 middle nucleotides. Source material: peripheral blood. The CDR3 reads CAGGGLAGPSYEQYF. In nucleotide form, the sequence is TGTGCCGGCGGGGGACTAGCGGGACCCTCCTACGAGCAGTACTTC.